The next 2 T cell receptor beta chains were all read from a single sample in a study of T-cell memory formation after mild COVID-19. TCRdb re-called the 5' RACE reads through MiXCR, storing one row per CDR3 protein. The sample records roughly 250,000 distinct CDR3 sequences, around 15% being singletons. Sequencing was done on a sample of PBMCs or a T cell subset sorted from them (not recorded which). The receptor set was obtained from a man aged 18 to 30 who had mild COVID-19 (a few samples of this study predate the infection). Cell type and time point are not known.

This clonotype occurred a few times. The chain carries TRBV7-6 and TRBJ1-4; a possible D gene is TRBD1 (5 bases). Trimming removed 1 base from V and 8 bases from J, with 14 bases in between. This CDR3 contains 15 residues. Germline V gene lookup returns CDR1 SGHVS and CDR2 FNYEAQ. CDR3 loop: CASSLVEGVEEKLFF. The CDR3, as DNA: TGTGCCAGCAGCTTAGTCGAAGGGGTTGAGGAAAAACTGTTTTTT.

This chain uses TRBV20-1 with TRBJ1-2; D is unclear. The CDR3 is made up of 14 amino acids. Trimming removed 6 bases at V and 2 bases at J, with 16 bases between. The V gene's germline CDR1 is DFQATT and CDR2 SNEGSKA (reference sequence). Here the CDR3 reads CSARRGGINYGYTF. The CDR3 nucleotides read TGCAGTGCCCGCCGAGGTGGAATAAACTATGGCTACACCTTC.